The clone carrying this T cell receptor (beta chain) was counted only a few times. Its cognate antigen is unknown. TCRdb re-called the 5' RACE reads through MiXCR, storing one row per CDR3 protein. The sample consists of 250,000 to 350,000 distinct CDR3 sequences, roughly 15% of them appearing once. The data derive from a study of T-cell memory formation after mild COVID-19. On the study more broadly: Most TCR clusters belonged to a single donor.

The CDR3 spans 14 residues. Germline trimming cut 5 bases from V and 4 bases from J; bases unmatched to any gene: 7. Germline assignment: CDR1 SNHLY and CDR2 FYNNEI. Broader study findings: Some responding clones appeared in pre-infection memory, suggesting cross-reactive memory joined. What remained unconfirmed was the SARS-CoV-2 specificity of second-wave clones peaking on day 37.

The specimen was PBMCs or a T cell subset sorted from them (not recorded which). The rearrangement joins TRBV2 to TRBJ1-2, with TRBD1 matching over 7 bases. The TCR originated in a man between 18 and 35 years old who had mild COVID-19 (a few samples of this study predate the infection). Cell type and time point are not known. CDR3 DNA: TGTGCCAGCAGTACAAGCAGGGGGGGCTATGGCTACACCTTC. It translates to CASSTSRGGYGYTF.